This record concerns one TCR beta chain sequence. These data come from a study of blood T cell repertoires in COVID-19. At the level of the study: In each case, the material was cDNA or gDNA derived from T cells, B-cell-depleted T cells, or PBMCs.

Germline V gene lookup returns CDR1 DFQATT and CDR2 SNEGSKA (reference sequence). The length of the CDR3 is 9 residues. Recovered status applied to Cohort 3 donors who had two consecutive negative PCRs. It also applied to those with clearance or with symptom resolution. Methods used by the authors: Amplified reference gene primers provided the basis for estimating nucleated cell counts. TCRdb's copy holds only in-frame clones and misses some; the assay was immunoSEQ multiplex PCR. V, J and clone size are those of that table, while D and trimming were read from the DNA. This table has roughly 200,000 clones, about 81% appearing once.

The TCR was taken from a man aged 35-49 years who had recovered from COVID-19. The chain uses TRBV20-1 and TRBJ1-2; 9 bases are a match to TRBD1. Sequenced sample: PBMCs or T cells enriched from blood (not recorded which). The CDR3 reads CRTGGGYTF. The CDR3 region has the DNA TGCAGGACAGGGGGTGGCTACACCTTC.